The following is a T cell receptor (beta chain) sequence with its context. Generated by immunoSEQ multiplex PCR, the TCRdb table keeps only in-frame clones and is missing some. The table shows about 2.3 million clones, with 85% to 95% occurring only once. The CDR3 extends over 20 amino acids. Unmatched junction bases numbered 20, after V lost 4 bases and J lost 3 bases. Germline V lookup: CDR1 KGHSH, CDR2 LQKENI. The sample originates from a study of shared clonotypes between healthy human individuals. The V and J genes are TRBV18 and TRBJ2-3; 9 bases are shared with TRBD1. The receptor was derived from a man aged 18 to 30 in good health. Some clones in this sample may be carry-over from other donors' samples. Sequenced material: naive CD4+ T cells from PBMCs. The subset: CD45RA+ positively selected. Written as DNA, the CDR3 is TGTGCCAGCTCACTGGGACAGGGCCCCGTCCGGGCGGGACGGACAGATACGCAGTATTTT. Translated, it gives CASSLGQGPVRAGRTDTQYF. Drawing the rest from reference TRBV18 and TRBJ2-3, the complete variable domain is NAGVMQNPRHLVRRRGQEARLRCSPMKGHSHVYWYRQLPEEGLKFMVYLQKENIIDESGMPKERFSAEFPKEGPSILRIQQVVRGDSAAYFCASSLGQGPVRAGRTDTQYFGPGTRLTVL.